Presented here are 4 T cell receptor beta chains from one specimen sequenced in a study of identical twins. TCRdb re-analysed the 5' RACE reads in MiXCR, keeping a single row per CDR3 protein. Of 200,000 to 250,000 distinct CDR3 sequences listed, roughly a tenth are singletons. Specimen: memory T cells sorted from blood. The receptors originated from a man aged 45-65 years in good health.

The V call is TRBV20-1, the J call TRBJ2-1; the D gene is possibly TRBD2 (5 bases). The CDR3 has 15 amino acids. Per germline, CDR1 DFQATT and CDR2 SNEGSKA (reference sequence). The V gene lost 4 bases and the J gene lost 1 base, with 14 bases spanning the gap. CDR3 residues: CSAKLAGPSYNEQFF. Here the CDR3 DNA reads TGCAGTGCTAAGCTAGCAGGACCATCCTACAATGAGCAGTTCTTC.

This clonotype was observed many times. The V and J genes are TRBV20-1 and TRBJ2-3, with TRBD2 matching over 9 bases. Germline assignment: CDR1 DFQATT and CDR2 SNEGSKA (reference sequence). J gave up 3 bases and V 7 bases, and 8 bases lay outside the gene matches. The CDR3 is made up of 14 amino acids. The CDR3 spells CSVTPGLATDTQYF. DNA of the CDR3: TGCAGTGTTACACCGGGACTAGCTACAGATACGCAGTATTTT.

The chain recombines TRBV5-4 with TRBJ2-7; D is perhaps TRBD1 (6 bases). The CDR3 runs 16 residues. Looked up from germline, CDR1 is SGHNT and CDR2 is YYREEE (reference sequence). V shed 4 bases and J shed 2 bases, with 19 bases lying between them. CDR3 sequence reads: CASSPGGQSRTYEQYF. CDR3 bases: TGTGCCAGCAGCCCGGGTGGACAGAGTCGCACCTACGAGCAGTACTTC.

The rearrangement links TRBV27 to TRBJ2-7; D call uncertain. The germline gives CDR1 MNHEY, CDR2 SMNVEV (reference sequence). This CDR3 has 14 residues. Trimming pared 4 bases from V and 5 bases from J, leaving 15 bases between. The CDR3 loop reads CASSSSILAHEQYF. The CDR3 DNA is TGTGCCAGCAGTTCTTCAATCTTGGCCCACGAGCAGTACTTC.